This T cell receptor beta chain was obtained from a study of cytomegalovirus exposure and HLA in healthy donors. CDR3 length equals 16 residues. Germline V lookup: CDR1 SGHAT, CDR2 FQNNGV. The V and J ends lost 5 bases and 6 bases, in that order; junction bases with no gene match: 10. Vbeta (60) and Jbeta (13) primers were used in the PCR. The table came from immunoSEQ multiplex PCR; TCRdb's copy has only in-frame clones and leaves some out. Of nearly 100,000 clones in the sample, less than 9.5% are singletons; the top ten hold 4.5% to 6.5%. This chain joins TRBV11-2 and TRBJ2-1; TRBD2 aligns across 10 bases. This receptor was obtained from a man aged 45-60 years in good health and CMV-seropositive. The specimen sequenced was PBMCs. The CDR3 loop reads CASSPIPASGSNEQFF. CDR3 DNA: TGTGCCAGCAGCCCGATTCCGGCTAGCGGGAGCAATGAGCAGTTCTTC.